This T cell receptor beta chain was sequenced during a study of cytomegalovirus exposure and HLA in healthy donors. The overall study: HLA-typed donors were the source of approximately 80 million unique TCRs, which an early data release held.

Study results and limitations: Some V segments, including TRBV6-2 and TRBV6-3, were excluded as indistinguishable. An Asian-associated ancestry cluster reportedly showed fewer N-insertions than the approximately 650-donor mean in a later analysis.

The PCR had 60 Vbeta and 13 Jbeta primers. The repertoire was sequenced with immunoSEQ multiplex PCR; TCRdb's copy has only in-frame clones and lacks some. The sample carries about 95,000 clones, approximately 85% recorded once. On this clone: Its antigen remains unknown.

This CDR3 is built from 13 residues. Germline CDR1 reads LGHNA; CDR2 reads YSLEER. Trimming took 4 bases from V and 4 from J, leaving 8 bases between them. Sequences were obtained from PBMCs. This TCR was recovered from a man aged 30 to 39 in good health and CMV-seropositive. This chain connects TRBV4-3 to TRBJ2-1, with a weak D call TRBD2 (5 bases). CDR3 coding DNA: TGCGCCAGCAGCCCGGGGTCATACAATGAGCAGTTCTTC. Amino acid sequence: CASSPGSYNEQFF.